The TCR beta chain under discussion was sequenced for a study of Tregs in tolerant kidney transplant recipients. Findings of the study overall: For some patients, primers changed over time, blocking nucleotide-level comparison.

Profiling relied on immunoSEQ multiplex PCR, and the TCRdb table lists in-frame clones only, not all of them. This table holds 50,000 to 75,000 clones, approximately 85% found once. In regard to this clone: Its antigen is currently unknown.

Germline assignment: CDR1 SNHLY and CDR2 FYNNEI. V was cut by 5 bases and J by 6 bases, with 19 bases left in between. The length of the CDR3 is 15 residues. The TCR sequence derives from a human donor who received a combined kidney and bone marrow transplant. The rearrangement joins TRBV2 to TRBJ1-1; D remains ambiguous. The input for sequencing was Tregs from blood, taken before the transplant. The CDR3 sequence is CASSLDLVSSAEAFF. CDR3 in DNA: TGTGCCAGCAGTCTCGACCTCGTGTCTTCTGCTGAAGCTTTCTTT.